This T cell receptor (beta chain) was observed in a study of cytomegalovirus exposure and HLA in healthy donors. General observations from the study: With later analysis, a missense DCLRE1C variant became linked to TCR beta V- and J-gene trimming. Accurate prediction of most subjects' HLA-A and HLA-B alleles from TCR beta sequences was reported.

This PCR relied on a set of 60 Vbeta primers and 13 Jbeta primers. The table came from immunoSEQ multiplex PCR; TCRdb's copy has only in-frame clones and leaves some out. The table has roughly 120,000 clones, over 80% seen once. Details on this clone: What it binds is unknown.

Trimming cost V 7 bases and J 0 bases, with 14 bases left between them. The germline gives CDR1 LNHDA, CDR2 SQIVND (reference sequence). The CDR3 contains 15 residues. Despite likely unrecorded immune exposures, the donors were nominally healthy at the time of sampling. The chain couples TRBV19 to TRBJ2-3; D might be TRBD1 (6 bases). This TCR was recovered from a man aged 50-60 years in good health and CMV-seronegative. The sample taken for sequencing was PBMCs. In DNA, the CDR3 is TGTGCCAGTAAGGACAGACCCACTAGCACAGATACGCAGTATTTT. It is translated as CASKDRPTSTDTQYF.